A single sample gave rise to the 23 T cell receptor beta chains below, sequenced in a study of control samples from healthy donors and cancer patients. TCRdb's copy holds only in-frame clones and misses some; the assay was immunoSEQ multiplex PCR. The table records about 100,000 clones, about 90% of them present only once. Sample: blood. These receptor sequences come from a woman aged 45-65 years in good health.

J is TRBJ2-3 and V is TRBV5-1, with TRBD1 matching over 10 bases. Germline CDR1 SGHRS, CDR2 YFSETQ. This CDR3 contains 15 residues. The ends lost 3 bases at V and 5 bases at J; junction bases unmatched: 6. The CDR3 DNA reads as TGCGCCAGCAGCTGGGGGGACAGGGGACTAGATACGCAGTATTTT. Residues: CASSWGDRGLDTQYF.

This clone was seen a single time. The rearrangement links TRBV30 to TRBJ1-5; 9 bases align to TRBD1. V lost 1 base and J lost 0; bases outside the gene matches: 10. Germline lookup yields CDR1 GTSNPN and CDR2 SVGIG (reference sequence). This CDR3 is built from 18 residues. The CDR3 loop is CAWSATGQGSYSNQPQHF. CDR3 DNA sequence: TGTGCCTGGAGTGCCACGGGACAGGGATCTTATAGCAATCAGCCCCAGCATTTT. Based on the CDR3 plus reference TRBV30 and TRBJ1-5, the full variable domain is SQTIHQWPATLVQPVGSPLSLECTVEGTSNPNLYWYRQAAGRGLQLLFYSVGIGQISSEVPQNLSASRPQDRQFILSSKKLLLSDSGFYLCAWSATGQGSYSNQPQHFGDGTRLSIL.

This clone was counted a single time. V is TRBV28 and J is TRBJ2-7; 9 bases align to TRBD1. Germline V gives CDR1 MDHEN, CDR2 SYDVKM. V shed 2 bases, J shed 6 bases, and the junction held 11 bases outside the gene matches. The CDR3 loop spans 16 amino acids. The CDR3 DNA sequence: TGTGCCAGCAGTTTAGGGGGACAGGGAGAGGGAGGCGAGCAGTACGTC. This codes for CASSLGGQGEGGEQYV.

The chain recombines TRBV25-1 with TRBJ2-2, with 7 bases fitting TRBD1. Germline CDR1 is MGHDK and CDR2 is SYGVNS. The V and J ends lost 11 bases and 3 bases, in that order; junction bases with no gene match: 9. This CDR3 region has 14 residues. CDR3 region: CASQRQGYTGELFF. DNA of the CDR3: TGTGCCTCTCAGAGACAGGGTTACACCGGGGAGCTGTTTTTT.

The J gene is TRBJ2-4, the V gene TRBV12-3 or TRBV12-4; D is unresolved. V was shortened by 1 base and J by 3 bases, with 4 bases between the two germline ends. This CDR3 contains 13 residues. The CDR3 DNA follows: TGTGCCAGCAGTTTAGTAGACAAAAACATTCAGTACTTC. Its translation: CASSLVDKNIQYF.

This chain joins TRBV25-1 and TRBJ2-5; D call uncertain. Per germline, CDR1 MGHDK and CDR2 SYGVNS. This CDR3 comprises 13 residues. V lost 3 bases, J lost 2 bases, and 7 bases lay in between. The CDR3 DNA is TGTGCCAGCAGTGACAGTCCACAAGAGACCCAGTACTTC. It specifies CASSDSPQETQYF. Together with reference TRBV25-1 and TRBJ2-5, the CDR3 gives the full variable domain: EADIYQTPRYLVIGTGKKITLECSQTMGHDKMYWYQQDPGMELHLIHYSYGVNSTEKGDLSSESTVSRIRTEHFPLTLESARPSHTSQYLCASSDSPQETQYFGPGTRLLVL.

This chain links TRBV27 with TRBJ2-5; unclear D gene. Germline-derived CDR1 and CDR2 are MNHEY and SMNVEV (reference sequence). V was pared by 2 bases and J by 2 bases, with 6 bases between. The length of the CDR3 is 13 residues. The CDR3 DNA sequence: TGTGCCAGCAGTTTACATGATCAAGAGACCCAGTACTTC. Translated: CASSLHDQETQYF.

The chain links TRBV7-8 to TRBJ2-3; D not certain. Germline values: CDR1 SGHVS, CDR2 FQNEAQ. This CDR3 has 11 residues. The V gene lost 5 bases and the J gene lost 5 bases, with 5 bases spanning the gap. The CDR3 bases are TGTGCCAGCAGCGGTAGAGATACGCAGTATTTT. This codes for CASSGRDTQYF.

As DNA, the CDR3 is TGTGCCAGCTCACTACTAGCGGGGGGGAACAATGAGCAGTTCTTC. Protein sequence: CASSLLAGGNNEQFF. The genes are TRBV18 and TRBJ2-1, with 13 positions matching TRBD2. The V gene's germline CDR1 is KGHSH and CDR2 LQKENI. V was pared by 4 bases and J by 5 bases, with 2 bases of the junction left unmatched. The CDR3 is made up of 15 amino acids.

This sequence joins TRBV30 and TRBJ2-7; TRBD2 matches 8 bases. Trimming cost V 4 bases and J 9 bases; bases outside gene matches: 17. The CDR3 spans 15 residues. Germline V lookup: CDR1 GTSNPN, CDR2 SVGIG (reference sequence). This CDR3 reads CAWTAIGGEPLLQYF. CDR3 DNA sequence: TGTGCCTGGACCGCGATCGGGGGGGAGCCTTTATTGCAGTACTTC.

The V gene is TRBV30, the J gene TRBJ2-3; TRBD2 agrees at 8 bases. Germline values: CDR1 GTSNPN, CDR2 SVGIG (reference sequence). This CDR3 is built from 15 residues. With V trimmed by 0 bases and J by 0 bases, 2 bases remained unmatched. The CDR3 region has the DNA TGTGCCTGGAGTGTACAGCGGGGGAGCACAGATACGCAGTATTTT. Protein: CAWSVQRGSTDTQYF.

The J gene is TRBJ2-7, the V gene TRBV19; D may be TRBD1 or TRBD2 (5 bases each). The germline V gene encodes CDR1 LNHDA and CDR2 SQIVND (reference sequence). This CDR3 region has 14 residues. The CDR3 bases are TGTTGTGATTGTGGCAGGGACCACTCCTACGAGCAGTACGTC. Its translation is CCDCGRDHSYEQYV.

V and J are TRBV6-2 or TRBV6-3 and TRBJ1-5; unclear D gene. CDR3 length: 18 amino acids. Trimming left V 0 bases short and J 1 base short, with 16 bases between. Looked up from germline, CDR1 is MNHEY and CDR2 is SVGEGT. DNA of the CDR3: TGTGCCAGCAGTTACTCCACTGGGGTAAGAAGGAGCAATCAGCCCCAGCATTTT. It encodes CASSYSTGVRRSNQPQHF.

The chain uses TRBV7-2 and TRBJ1-2; tentative D call: TRBD1 (6 bases). Trimming shortened V by 2 bases and J by 4 bases, and 17 bases separated the two germline ends. This CDR3 spans 16 amino acids. Germline V lookup: CDR1 SGHTA, CDR2 FQGNSA. CDR3 sequence reads: CASSLSGDNYRYGYTF. CDR3 nucleotides: TGTGCCAGCAGCTTATCGGGGGACAACTATCGCTATGGCTACACCTTC.

This clone appeared once. This chain uses TRBV18 with TRBJ1-2; TRBD1 matches 9 bases. The J segment lost 4 bases and the V segment lost 2 bases, leaving 5 bases of the junction unmatched. Germline-derived CDR1 and CDR2 are KGHSH and LQKENI. The CDR3 consists of 15 residues. CDR3 bases: TGTGCCAGCTCACCAGGGACAGGGTCGGGCTATGGCTACACCTTC. Its protein is CASSPGTGSGYGYTF.

The gene calls are TRBV5-1 and TRBJ2-5, with 13 bases aligning to TRBD2. V lost 4 bases and J lost 4; bases outside the gene matches: 4. This CDR3 is 15 amino acids long. The germline V gene encodes CDR1 SGHRS and CDR2 YFSETQ. CDR3 DNA sequence: TGCGCCAGCAGCCTCGGGACTAGCGGGGCAGAGACCCAGTACTTC. Its translation is CASSLGTSGAETQYF.

The chain is built from TRBV5-1 and TRBJ2-5; D uncertain. The CDR3 extends over 15 amino acids. Looked up from germline, CDR1 is SGHRS and CDR2 is YFSETQ. V was cut by 4 bases and J by 5 bases, with 18 bases left in between. CDR3 in DNA: TGCGCCAGCAGCCCGGTGGCAGGCCTCGGGGAGACCCAGTACTTC. Translating gives CASSPVAGLGETQYF.

V gene TRBV6-4 combines with J gene TRBJ1-6, with a possible D match to TRBD1 (6 bases). V dropped 3 bases and J dropped 10 bases, with 16 bases sitting between them. Germline-derived CDR1 and CDR2 are MRHNA and SNTAGT. The CDR3 length is 15 residues. Written as DNA, the CDR3 is TGTGCCAGCAGTGAGATTTATGGGGGCGGATCACCCCTCCACTTT. Its translation is CASSEIYGGGSPLHF.

The rearrangement uses TRBV30 and TRBJ2-5; TRBD2 matches 8 bases. The CDR3 sequence is 13 residues long. The germline V gene has CDR1 GTSNPN and CDR2 SVGIG (reference sequence). The junction had 12 bases not matched to a gene; V was cut back by 8 bases and J by 7 bases. This chain's CDR3 is CARRFAGGGTQYF. The CDR3 bases are TGTGCCCGACGGTTTGCGGGGGGTGGGACCCAGTACTTC. Drawing the rest from reference TRBV30 and TRBJ2-5, the complete variable domain is SQTIHQWPATLVQPVGSPLSLECTVEGTSNPNLYWYRQAAGRGLQLLFYSVGIGQISSEVPQNLSASRPQDRQFILSSKKLLLSDSGFYLCARRFAGGGTQYFGPGTRLLVL.

This chain links TRBV19 with TRBJ2-2; no clear D gene. Germline V lookup: CDR1 LNHDA, CDR2 SQIVND (reference sequence). Deletions cut 3 bases from V and 5 bases from J, with 10 bases between. CDR3 size: 14 residues. The CDR3 bases are TGTGCCAGTAGTATTAGGCGAGAGACCGGGGAGCTGTTTTTT. Its protein is CASSIRRETGELFF.

This clone was counted a few times. This rearrangement joins TRBV2 to TRBJ2-1, with 8 bases aligning to TRBD1. Germline CDR1 is SNHLY and CDR2 is FYNNEI. The ends lost 6 bases at V and 7 bases at J; junction bases unmatched: 11. CDR3 length: 15 amino acids. The CDR3 here is CASRELQGVRNEQFF. CDR3 coding DNA: TGTGCCAGCAGGGAACTACAGGGGGTTCGGAATGAGCAGTTCTTC.

The rearrangement links TRBV3-1 (or the pseudogene TRBV3-2) to TRBJ2-6, with 9 nucleotides matching TRBD1. The germline gives CDR1 LGHDT, CDR2 YNNKEL (reference sequence). The V and J ends lost 1 base and 0 bases, in that order; junction bases with no gene match: 7. The CDR3 is made up of 19 amino acids. CDR3 nucleotides: TGTGCCAGCAGCCAAGTGCTGGGACAGGGAAACTCTGGGGCCAACGTCCTGACTTTC. This translates into CASSQVLGQGNSGANVLTF.

The V and J genes are TRBV5-5 and TRBJ1-4; TRBD1 matches at 10 bases. The germline gives CDR1 SGHKS, CDR2 YYEKEE (reference sequence). V gave up 4 bases and J gave up 7 bases; unmatched junction bases: 7. CDR3 length: 15 residues. The CDR3 region is CASSASTGGFEKLFF. DNA of the CDR3: TGTGCCAGCAGCGCGTCGACAGGGGGCTTTGAAAAACTGTTTTTT.